The T cell receptor (beta chain) described here comes from a study of Graves' ophthalmopathy and Graves' hyperthyroidism. In this sample, this clonotype turned up many times. Its antigen is currently unknown. Whole-study results and caveats: With less than 90% sensitivity and around 80% specificity, a 13-signature model separated ophthalmopathy from stable hyperthyroidism.

CDR3 length: 13 residues. Germline V CDR1 and CDR2: SGHKS, YYEKEE (reference sequence). Deletions cut 5 bases from V and 1 base from J, with 9 bases between. RNA transcripts were the source from which TCR beta CDR3 regions were amplified. Second-round multiplex PCR came after a first-round RT-PCR that employed HTBI primers. One entry per CDR3 protein, called by TCRdb with MiXCR from the multiplex PCR reads. The data contain about 620,000 distinct CDR3 sequences, about 20% of them singletons. The sample comprised peripheral blood. The J gene is TRBJ2-5, the V gene TRBV5-5; D is unclear. This receptor was obtained from a woman aged 18-29 years with stable Graves' hyperthyroidism. Some clones in this sample may be carry-over from other donors' samples. The CDR3 protein is CASSFSSQETQYF. CDR3 nucleotides: TGTGCCAGCAGTTTTTCTTCCCAAGAGACCCAGTACTTC.